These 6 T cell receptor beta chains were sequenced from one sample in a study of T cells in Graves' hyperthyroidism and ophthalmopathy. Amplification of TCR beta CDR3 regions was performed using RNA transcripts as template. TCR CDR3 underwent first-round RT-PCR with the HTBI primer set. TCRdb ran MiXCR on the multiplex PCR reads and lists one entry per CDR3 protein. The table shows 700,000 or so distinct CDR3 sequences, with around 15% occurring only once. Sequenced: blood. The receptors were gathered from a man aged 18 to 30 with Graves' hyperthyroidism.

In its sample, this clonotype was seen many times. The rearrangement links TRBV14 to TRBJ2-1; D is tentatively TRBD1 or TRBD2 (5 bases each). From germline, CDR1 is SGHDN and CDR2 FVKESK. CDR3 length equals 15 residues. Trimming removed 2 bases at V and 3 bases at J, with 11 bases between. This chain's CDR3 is CASSQLGVLYNEQFF. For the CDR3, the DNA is TGTGCCAGCAGCCAATTGGGGGTACTCTACAATGAGCAGTTCTTC.

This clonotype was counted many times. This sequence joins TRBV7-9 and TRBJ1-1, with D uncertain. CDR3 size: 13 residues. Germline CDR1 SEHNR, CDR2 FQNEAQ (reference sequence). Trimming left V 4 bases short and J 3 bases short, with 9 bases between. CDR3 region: CASSSTKYTEAFF. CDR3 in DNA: TGTGCCAGCAGCTCGACAAAGTACACTGAAGCTTTCTTT.

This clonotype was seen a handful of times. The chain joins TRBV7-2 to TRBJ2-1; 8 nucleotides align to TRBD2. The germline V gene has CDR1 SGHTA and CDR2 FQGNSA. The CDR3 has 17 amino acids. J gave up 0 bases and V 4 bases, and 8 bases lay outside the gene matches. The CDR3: CASSYKTGTSSYNEQFF. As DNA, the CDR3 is TGTGCCAGCAGCTACAAAACCGGGACTAGCTCCTACAATGAGCAGTTCTTC.

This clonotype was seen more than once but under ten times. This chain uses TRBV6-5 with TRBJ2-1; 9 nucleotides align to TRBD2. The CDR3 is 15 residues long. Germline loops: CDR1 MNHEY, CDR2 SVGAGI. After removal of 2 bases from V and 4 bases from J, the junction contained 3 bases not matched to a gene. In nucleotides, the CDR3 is TGTGCCAGCAGTTACGGGACTAGCTGGTACAATGAGCAGTTCTTC. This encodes CASSYGTSWYNEQFF.

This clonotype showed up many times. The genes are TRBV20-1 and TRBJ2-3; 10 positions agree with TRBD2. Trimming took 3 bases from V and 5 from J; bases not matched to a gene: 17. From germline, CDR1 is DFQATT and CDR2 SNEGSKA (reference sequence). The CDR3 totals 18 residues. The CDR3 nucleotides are TGCAGTGCTAGCACCTATTCGACTAGCGGGCCTATGGGAGATACGCAGTATTTT. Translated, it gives CSASTYSTSGPMGDTQYF.

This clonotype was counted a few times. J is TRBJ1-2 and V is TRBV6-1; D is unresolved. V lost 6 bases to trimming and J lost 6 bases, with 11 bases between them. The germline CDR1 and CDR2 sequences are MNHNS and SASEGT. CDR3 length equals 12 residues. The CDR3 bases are TGTGCCAGCAGGGGTTTAAGGGATGGCTACACCTTC. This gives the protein CASRGLRDGYTF.